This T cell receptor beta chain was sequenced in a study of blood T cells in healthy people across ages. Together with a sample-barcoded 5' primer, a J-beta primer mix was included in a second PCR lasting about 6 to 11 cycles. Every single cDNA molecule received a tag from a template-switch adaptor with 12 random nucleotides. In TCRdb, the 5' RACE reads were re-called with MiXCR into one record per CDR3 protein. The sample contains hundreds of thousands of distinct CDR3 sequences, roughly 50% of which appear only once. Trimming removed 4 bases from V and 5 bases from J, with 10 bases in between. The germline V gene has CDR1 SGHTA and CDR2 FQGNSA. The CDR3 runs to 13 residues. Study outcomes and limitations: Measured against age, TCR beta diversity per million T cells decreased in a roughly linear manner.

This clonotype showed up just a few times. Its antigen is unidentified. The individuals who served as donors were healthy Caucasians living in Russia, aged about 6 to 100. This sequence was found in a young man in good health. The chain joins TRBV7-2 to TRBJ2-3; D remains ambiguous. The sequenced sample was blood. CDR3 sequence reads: CASSSARGDTQYF. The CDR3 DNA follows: TGTGCCAGCAGCTCAGCCCGAGGAGATACGCAGTATTTT.